This T cell receptor beta chain was observed in a study of blood T cells in healthy people across ages. The CDR3 loop spans 14 amino acids. V was pared by 5 bases and J by 3 bases, with 4 bases of the junction left unmatched. The V gene's germline CDR1 is SNHLY and CDR2 FYNNEI. The authors ran a second PCR of about 6 to 12 cycles using a sample-barcoded 5' primer and a J-beta primer mix. TCRdb reanalysed the 5' RACE reads using MiXCR and keeps one entry per CDR3 protein. The table lists 1.2 million to 1.5 million distinct CDR3 sequences, approximately 59% of them singletons. As regards this clonotype: Its antigen is currently unknown.

The sample providers were healthy Caucasian people from Russia, aged roughly 6 to 90. Isolated per sample were at least 7 million PBMCs. Regarding the study as a whole: Long-lived donors exceeded aged donors in naive CD4+ cells and diversity.

The rearrangement joins TRBV2 to TRBJ2-3; 8 bases are a match to TRBD1. Sample: blood. The sequence came from a man aged 18 to 30 in good health. CDR3 sequence reads: CASSKDRATDTQYF. In DNA form, the CDR3 reads TGTGCCAGCAGTAAGGACAGGGCTACAGATACGCAGTATTTT.